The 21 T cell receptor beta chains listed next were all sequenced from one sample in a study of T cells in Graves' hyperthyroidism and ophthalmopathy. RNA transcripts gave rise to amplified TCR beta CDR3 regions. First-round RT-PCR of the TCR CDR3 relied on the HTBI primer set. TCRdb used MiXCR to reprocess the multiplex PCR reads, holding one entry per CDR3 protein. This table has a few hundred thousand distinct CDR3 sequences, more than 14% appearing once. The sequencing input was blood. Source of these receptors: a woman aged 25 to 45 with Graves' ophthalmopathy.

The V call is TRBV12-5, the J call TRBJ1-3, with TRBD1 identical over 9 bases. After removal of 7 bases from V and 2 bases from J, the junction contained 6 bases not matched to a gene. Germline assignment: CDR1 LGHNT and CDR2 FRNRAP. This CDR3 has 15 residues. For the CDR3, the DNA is TGTGCTAGTGCCGAGACAGGGGGACCTGGAAACACCATATATTTT. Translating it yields CASAETGGPGNTIYF. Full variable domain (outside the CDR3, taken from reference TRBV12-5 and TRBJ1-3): DARVTQTPRHKVTEMGQEVTMRCQPILGHNTVFWYRQTMMQGLELLAYFRNRAPLDDSGMPKDRFSAEMPDATLATLKIQPSEPRDSAVYFCASAETGGPGNTIYFGEGSWLTVV.

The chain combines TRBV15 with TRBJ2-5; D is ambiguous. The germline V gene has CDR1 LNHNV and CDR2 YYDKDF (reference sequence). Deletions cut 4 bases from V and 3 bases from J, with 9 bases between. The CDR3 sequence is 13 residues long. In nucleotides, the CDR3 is TGTGCCACCAGCACCCGTGGGGAAGAGACCCAGTACTTC. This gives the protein CATSTRGEETQYF.

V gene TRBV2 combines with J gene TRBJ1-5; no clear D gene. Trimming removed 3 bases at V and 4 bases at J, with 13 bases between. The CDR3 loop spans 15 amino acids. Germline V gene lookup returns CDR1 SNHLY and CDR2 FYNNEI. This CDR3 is CASSEEFGFNQPQHF. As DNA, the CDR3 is TGTGCCAGCAGTGAGGAGTTTGGATTTAATCAGCCCCAGCATTTT.

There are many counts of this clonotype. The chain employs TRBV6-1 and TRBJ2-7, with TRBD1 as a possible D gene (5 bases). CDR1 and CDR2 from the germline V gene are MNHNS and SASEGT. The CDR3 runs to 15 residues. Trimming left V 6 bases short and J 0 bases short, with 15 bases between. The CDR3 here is CASRSQAILSYEQYF. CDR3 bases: TGTGCCAGCAGATCACAGGCAATCCTCTCCTACGAGCAGTACTTC.

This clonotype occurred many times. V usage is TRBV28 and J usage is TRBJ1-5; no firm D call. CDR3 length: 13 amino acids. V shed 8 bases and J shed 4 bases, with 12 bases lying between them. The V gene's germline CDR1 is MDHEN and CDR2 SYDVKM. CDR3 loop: CASQEGLNQPQHF. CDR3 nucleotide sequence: TGTGCCAGCCAGGAGGGTTTAAATCAGCCCCAGCATTTT.

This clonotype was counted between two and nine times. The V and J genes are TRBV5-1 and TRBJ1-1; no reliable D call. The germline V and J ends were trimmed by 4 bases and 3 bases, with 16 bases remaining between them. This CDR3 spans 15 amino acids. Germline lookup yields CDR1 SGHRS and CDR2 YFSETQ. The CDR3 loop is CASSVGRVKDTEAFF. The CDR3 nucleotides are TGCGCCAGCAGCGTAGGGAGGGTTAAGGACACTGAAGCTTTCTTT.

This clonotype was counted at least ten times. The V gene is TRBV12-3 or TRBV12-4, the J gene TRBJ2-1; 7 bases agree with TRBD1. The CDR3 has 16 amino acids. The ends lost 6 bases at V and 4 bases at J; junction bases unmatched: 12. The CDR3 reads CASSREPGQRYNEQFF. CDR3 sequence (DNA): TGTGCCAGCAGCCGAGAGCCGGGACAGCGTTACAATGAGCAGTTCTTC.

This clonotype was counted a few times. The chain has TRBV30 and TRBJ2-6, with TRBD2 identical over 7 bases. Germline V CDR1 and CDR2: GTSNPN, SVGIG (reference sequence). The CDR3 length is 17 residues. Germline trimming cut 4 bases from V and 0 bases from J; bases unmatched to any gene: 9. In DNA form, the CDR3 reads TGTGCCTGGACATCACCGGGACTAAACTCTGGGGCCAACGTCCTGACTTTC. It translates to CAWTSPGLNSGANVLTF. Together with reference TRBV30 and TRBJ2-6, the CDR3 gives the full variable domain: SQTIHQWPATLVQPVGSPLSLECTVEGTSNPNLYWYRQAAGRGLQLLFYSVGIGQISSEVPQNLSASRPQDRQFILSSKKLLLSDSGFYLCAWTSPGLNSGANVLTFGAGSRLTVL.

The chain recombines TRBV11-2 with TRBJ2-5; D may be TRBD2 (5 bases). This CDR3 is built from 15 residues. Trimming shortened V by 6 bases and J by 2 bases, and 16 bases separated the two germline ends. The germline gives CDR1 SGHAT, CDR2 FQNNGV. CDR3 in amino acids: CASRTGVGVQETQYF. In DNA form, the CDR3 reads TGTGCCAGCAGAACCGGGGTCGGGGTTCAAGAGACCCAGTACTTC.

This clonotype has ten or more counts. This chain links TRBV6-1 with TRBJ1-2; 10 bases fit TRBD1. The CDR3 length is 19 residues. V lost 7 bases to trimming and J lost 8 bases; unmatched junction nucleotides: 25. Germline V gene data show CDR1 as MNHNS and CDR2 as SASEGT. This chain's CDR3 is CASTHEGRGQGPSMEGYTF. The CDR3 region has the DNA TGTGCCAGCACCCACGAAGGGCGGGGACAGGGGCCGTCTATGGAGGGCTACACCTTC.

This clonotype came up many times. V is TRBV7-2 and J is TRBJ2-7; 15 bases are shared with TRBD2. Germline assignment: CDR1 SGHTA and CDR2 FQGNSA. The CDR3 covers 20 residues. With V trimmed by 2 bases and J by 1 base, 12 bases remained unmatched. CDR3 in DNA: TGTGCCAGCAGCTTAAGGTTGTTGCGGACTAGCGGGGGGGCGTCCTACGAGCAGTACTTC. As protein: CASSLRLLRTSGGASYEQYF.

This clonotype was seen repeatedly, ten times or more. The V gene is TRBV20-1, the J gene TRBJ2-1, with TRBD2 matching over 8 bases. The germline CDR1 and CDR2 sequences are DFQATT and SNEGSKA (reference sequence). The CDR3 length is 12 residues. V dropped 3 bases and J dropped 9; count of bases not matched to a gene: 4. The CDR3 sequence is CSASRGGFEQFF. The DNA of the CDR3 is TGCAGTGCTAGTCGGGGGGGCTTTGAGCAGTTCTTC.

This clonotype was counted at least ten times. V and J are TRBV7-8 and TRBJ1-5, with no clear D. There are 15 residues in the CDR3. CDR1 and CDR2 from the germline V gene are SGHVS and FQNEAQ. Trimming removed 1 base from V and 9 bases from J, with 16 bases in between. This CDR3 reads CASSLVTAVDRPQHF. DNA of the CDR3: TGTGCCAGCAGCTTAGTGACTGCCGTAGACCGGCCCCAGCATTTT.

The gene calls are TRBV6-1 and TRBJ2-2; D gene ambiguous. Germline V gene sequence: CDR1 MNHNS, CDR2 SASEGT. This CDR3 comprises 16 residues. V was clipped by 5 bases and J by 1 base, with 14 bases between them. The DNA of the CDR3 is TGTGCCAGCAGTAGTTTAGTAGGAGTGAACACCGGGGAGCTGTTTTTT. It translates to CASSSLVGVNTGELFF.

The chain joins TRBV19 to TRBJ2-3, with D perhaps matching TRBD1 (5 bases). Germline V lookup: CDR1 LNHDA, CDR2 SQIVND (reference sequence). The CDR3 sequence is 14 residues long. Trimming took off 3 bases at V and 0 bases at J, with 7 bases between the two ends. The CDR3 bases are TGTGCCAGTAGTATCGACAGTAGCACAGATACGCAGTATTTT. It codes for CASSIDSSTDTQYF. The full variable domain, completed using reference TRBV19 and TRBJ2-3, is DGGITQSPKYLFRKEGQNVTLSCEQNLNHDAMYWYRQDPGQGLRLIYYSQIVNDFQKGDIAEGYSVSREKKESFPLTVTSAQKNPTAFYLCASSIDSSTDTQYFGPGTRLTVL.

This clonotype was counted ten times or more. The CDR3 bases are TGTGCCAGCAAGCCTTATGGCCCAGGGACAGCGAACACCGGGGAGCTGTTTTTT. As protein: CASKPYGPGTANTGELFF. V and J are TRBV2 and TRBJ2-2, with 7 nucleotides matching TRBD1. Trimming removed 7 bases from V and 0 bases from J; junction bases left unmatched: 14. Germline V lookup: CDR1 SNHLY, CDR2 FYNNEI. CDR3 length equals 18 residues.

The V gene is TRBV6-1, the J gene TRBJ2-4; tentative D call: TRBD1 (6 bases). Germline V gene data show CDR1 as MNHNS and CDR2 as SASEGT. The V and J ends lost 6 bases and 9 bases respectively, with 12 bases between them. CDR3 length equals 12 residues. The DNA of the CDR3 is TGTGCCAGCAGCGTGTTACAGGGCATTCAGTACTTC. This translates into CASSVLQGIQYF.

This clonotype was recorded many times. CDR3 sequence: CSARGQRGVNEQFF. CDR3 DNA sequence: TGCAGTGCTAGAGGTCAGCGGGGGGTCAATGAGCAGTTCTTC. V and J are TRBV20-1 and TRBJ2-1, with 9 bases aligning to TRBD2. This CDR3 is built from 14 residues. The V gene's germline CDR1 is DFQATT and CDR2 SNEGSKA (reference sequence). The V segment lost 1 base and the J segment 6 bases; nucleotides outside the gene matches: 4.

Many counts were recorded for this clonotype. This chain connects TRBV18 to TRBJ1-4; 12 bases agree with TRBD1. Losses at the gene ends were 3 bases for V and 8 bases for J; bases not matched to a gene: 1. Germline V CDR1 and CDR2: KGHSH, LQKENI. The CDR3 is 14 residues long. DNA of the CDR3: TGTGCCAGCTCACCCGGGACAGGGGGCGAAAAACTGTTTTTT. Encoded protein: CASSPGTGGEKLFF.

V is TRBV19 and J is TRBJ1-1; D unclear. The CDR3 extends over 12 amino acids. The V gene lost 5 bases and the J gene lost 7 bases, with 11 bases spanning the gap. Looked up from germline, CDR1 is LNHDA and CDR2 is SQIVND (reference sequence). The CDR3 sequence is CASSADLGEAFF. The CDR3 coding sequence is TGTGCCAGTAGTGCAGACTTGGGTGAAGCTTTCTTT.

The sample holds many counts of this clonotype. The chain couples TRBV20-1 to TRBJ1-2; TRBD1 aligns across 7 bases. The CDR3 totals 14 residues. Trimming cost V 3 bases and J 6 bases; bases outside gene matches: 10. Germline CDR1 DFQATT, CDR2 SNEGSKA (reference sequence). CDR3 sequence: CSASLRGQRNGYTF. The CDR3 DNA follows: TGCAGTGCTAGTTTAAGGGGACAGCGGAATGGCTACACCTTC.